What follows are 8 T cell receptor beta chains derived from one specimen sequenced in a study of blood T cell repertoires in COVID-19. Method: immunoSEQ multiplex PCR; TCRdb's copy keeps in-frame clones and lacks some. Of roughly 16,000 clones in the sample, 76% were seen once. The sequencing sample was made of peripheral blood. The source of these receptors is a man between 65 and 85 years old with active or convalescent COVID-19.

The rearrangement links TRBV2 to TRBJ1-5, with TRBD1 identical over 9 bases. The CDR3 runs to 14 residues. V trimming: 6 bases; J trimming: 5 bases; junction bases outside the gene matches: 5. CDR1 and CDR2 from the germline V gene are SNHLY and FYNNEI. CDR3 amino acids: CASRNRGLYQPQHF. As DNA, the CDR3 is TGTGCCAGCAGGAACAGGGGGCTTTATCAGCCCCAGCATTTT.

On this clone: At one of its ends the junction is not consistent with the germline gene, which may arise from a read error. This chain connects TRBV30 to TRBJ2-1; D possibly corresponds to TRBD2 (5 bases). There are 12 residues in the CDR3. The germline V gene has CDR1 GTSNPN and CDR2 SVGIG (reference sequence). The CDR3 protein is CAYPPPGGLVIF. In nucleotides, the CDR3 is TGTGCCTATCCTCCCCCTGGAGGTTTGGTAATCTTC.

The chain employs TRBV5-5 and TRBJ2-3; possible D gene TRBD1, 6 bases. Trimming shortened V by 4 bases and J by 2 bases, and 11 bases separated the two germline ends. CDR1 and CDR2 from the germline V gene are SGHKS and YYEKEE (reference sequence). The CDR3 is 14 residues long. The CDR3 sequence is CASSPGGPTDTQYF. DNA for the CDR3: TGTGCCAGCAGCCCTGGGGGCCCCACAGATACGCAGTATTTT.

The CDR3 is CASSTGTGGSGELFF. Here the CDR3 DNA reads TGTGCCAGCAGCACCGGGACAGGGGGTTCCGGGGAGCTGTTTTTT. The V gene is TRBV9, the J gene TRBJ2-2, with 11 bases identical to TRBD1. The CDR3 runs 15 residues. The V gene end was trimmed by 4 bases and the J gene end by 6 bases; junction bases not matched to a gene: 5. CDR1 SGDLS and CDR2 YYNGEE come from the germline V gene. Combining the CDR3 with reference TRBV9 and TRBJ2-2 gives the whole variable domain DSGVTQTPKHLITATGQRVTLRCSPRSGDLSVYWYQQSLDQGLQFLIQYYNGEERAKGNILERFSAQQFPDLHSELNLSSLELGDSALYFCASSTGTGGSGELFFGEGSRLTVL.

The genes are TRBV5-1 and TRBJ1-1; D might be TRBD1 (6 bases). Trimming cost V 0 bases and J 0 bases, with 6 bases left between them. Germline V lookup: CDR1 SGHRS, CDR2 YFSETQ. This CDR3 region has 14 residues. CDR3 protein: CASSLGTVNTEAFF. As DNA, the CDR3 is TGCGCCAGCAGCTTGGGGACAGTGAACACTGAAGCTTTCTTT.

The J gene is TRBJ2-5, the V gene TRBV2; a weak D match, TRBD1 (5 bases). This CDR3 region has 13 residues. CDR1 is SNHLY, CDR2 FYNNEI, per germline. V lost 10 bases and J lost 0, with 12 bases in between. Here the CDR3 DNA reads TGTGCCACCGCGACAGCTTACCAAGAGACCCAGTACTTC. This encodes CATATAYQETQYF.

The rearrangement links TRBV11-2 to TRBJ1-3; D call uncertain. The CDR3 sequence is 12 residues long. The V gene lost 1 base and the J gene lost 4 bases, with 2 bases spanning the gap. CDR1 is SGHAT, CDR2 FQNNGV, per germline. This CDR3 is CASSLAGNTIYF. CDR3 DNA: TGTGCCAGCAGCTTAGCAGGAAACACCATATATTTT.

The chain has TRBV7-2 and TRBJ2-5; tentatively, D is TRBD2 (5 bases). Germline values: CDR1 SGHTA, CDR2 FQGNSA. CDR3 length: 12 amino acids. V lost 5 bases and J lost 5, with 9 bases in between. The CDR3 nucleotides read TGTGCCAGCAGCAAGGAGGTGGAGACCCAGTACTTC. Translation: CASSKEVETQYF.